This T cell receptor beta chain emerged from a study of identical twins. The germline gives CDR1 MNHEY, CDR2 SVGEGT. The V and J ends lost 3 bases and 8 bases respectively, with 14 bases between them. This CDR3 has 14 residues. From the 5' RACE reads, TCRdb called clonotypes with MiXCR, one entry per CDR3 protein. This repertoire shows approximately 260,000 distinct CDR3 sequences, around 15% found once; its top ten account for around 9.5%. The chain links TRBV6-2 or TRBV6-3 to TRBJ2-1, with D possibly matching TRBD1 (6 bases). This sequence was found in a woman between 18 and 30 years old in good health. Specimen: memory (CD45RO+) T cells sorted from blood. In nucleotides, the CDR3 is TGTGCCAGCAGTTATGTGGGGGCCGCTGATGAGCAGTTCTTC. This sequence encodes CASSYVGAADEQFF.